This T cell receptor beta chain was profiled in a study of Tregs in tolerant kidney transplant recipients. Study as a whole: Mixed chimerism was transient after nonmyeloablative marrow transplants from related graft donors. Study-wide findings and caveats: Few patients were studied, so findings need validation in larger groups. This study did not directly address biological reproducibility.

Libraries were prepared by immunoSEQ multiplex PCR; TCRdb keeps only in-frame clonotypes and omits some of them. Reported are 50,000 or so clones; the ten largest clones contain about 0.83%. As to this clone: The antigen remains undetermined. The DNA ends 3 residues before the CDR3 does, and the rest of the CDR3 is filled in from the germline J gene.

Germline V gives CDR1 KGHSH, CDR2 LQKENI. The CDR3 is made up of 14 amino acids. Trimming removed 3 bases from V and 7 bases from J; junction bases left unmatched: 5. Unstimulated Tregs (CD4+CD25+CD127-) and CD4+CD25- non-Tregs were sorted from PBMCs. The sequencing here drew on CD4+ T cells from blood, taken before the transplant. This rearrangement joins TRBV18 to TRBJ1-2, with 10 bases aligning to TRBD1. The receptor was isolated from a human donor who received a combined kidney and bone marrow transplant. The CDR3 DNA, read in part, is TGTGCCAGCTCACCGAGACAGGGGGCGCCTGGC. It translates to CASSPRQGAPG. The whole CDR3 reads CASSPRQGAPGYTF.